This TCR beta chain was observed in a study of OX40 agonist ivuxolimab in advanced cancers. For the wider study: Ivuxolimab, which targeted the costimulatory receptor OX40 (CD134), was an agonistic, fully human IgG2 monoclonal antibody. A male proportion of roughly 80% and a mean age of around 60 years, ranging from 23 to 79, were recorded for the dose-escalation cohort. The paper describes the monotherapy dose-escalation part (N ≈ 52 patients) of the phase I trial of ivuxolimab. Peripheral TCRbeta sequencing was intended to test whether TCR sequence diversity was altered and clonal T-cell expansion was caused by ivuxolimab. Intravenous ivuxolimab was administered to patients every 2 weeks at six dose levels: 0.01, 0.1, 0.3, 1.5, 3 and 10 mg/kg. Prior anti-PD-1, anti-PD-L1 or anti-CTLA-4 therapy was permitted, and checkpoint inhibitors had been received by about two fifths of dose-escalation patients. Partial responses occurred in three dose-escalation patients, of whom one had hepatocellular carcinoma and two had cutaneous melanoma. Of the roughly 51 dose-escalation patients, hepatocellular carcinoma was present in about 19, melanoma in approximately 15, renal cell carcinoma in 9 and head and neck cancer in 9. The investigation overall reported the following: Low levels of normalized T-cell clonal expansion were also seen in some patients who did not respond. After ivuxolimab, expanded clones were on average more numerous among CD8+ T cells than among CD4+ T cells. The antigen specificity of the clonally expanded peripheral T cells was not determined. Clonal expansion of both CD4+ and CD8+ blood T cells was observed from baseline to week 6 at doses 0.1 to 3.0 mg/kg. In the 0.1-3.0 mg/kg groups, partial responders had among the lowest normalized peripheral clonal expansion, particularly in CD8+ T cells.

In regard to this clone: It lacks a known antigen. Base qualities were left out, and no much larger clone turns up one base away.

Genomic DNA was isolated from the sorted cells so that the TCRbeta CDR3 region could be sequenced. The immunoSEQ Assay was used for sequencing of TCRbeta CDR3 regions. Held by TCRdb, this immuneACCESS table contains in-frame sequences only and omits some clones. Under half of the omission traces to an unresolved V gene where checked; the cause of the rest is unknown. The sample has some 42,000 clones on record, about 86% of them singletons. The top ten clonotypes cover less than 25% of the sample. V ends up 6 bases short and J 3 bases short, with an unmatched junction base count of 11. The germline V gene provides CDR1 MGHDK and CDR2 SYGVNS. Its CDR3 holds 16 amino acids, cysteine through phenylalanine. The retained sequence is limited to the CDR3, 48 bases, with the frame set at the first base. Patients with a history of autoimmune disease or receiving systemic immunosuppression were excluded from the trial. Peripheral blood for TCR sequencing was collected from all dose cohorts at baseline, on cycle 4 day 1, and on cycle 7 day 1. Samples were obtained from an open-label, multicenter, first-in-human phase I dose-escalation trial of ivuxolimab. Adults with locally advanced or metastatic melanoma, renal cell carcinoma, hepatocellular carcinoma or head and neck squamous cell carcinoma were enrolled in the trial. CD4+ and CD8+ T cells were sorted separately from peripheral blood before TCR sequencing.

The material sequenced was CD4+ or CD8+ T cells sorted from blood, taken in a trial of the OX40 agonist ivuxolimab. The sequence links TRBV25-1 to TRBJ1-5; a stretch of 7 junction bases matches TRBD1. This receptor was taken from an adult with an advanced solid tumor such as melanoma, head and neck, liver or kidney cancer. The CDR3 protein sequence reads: CASSDGRDSFNQPQHF. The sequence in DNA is TGTGCCAGCAGCGACGGTCGGGACAGCTTCAATCAGCCCCAGCATTTT. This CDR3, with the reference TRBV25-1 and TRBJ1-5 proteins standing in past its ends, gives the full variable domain EADIYQTPRYLVIGTGKKITLECSQTMGHDKMYWYQQDPGMELHLIHYSYGVNSTEKGDLSSESTVSRIRTEHFPLTLESARPSHTSQYLCASSDGRDSFNQPQHFGDGTRLSIL.